The rows below give T cell receptor beta chains drawn from one sample of a study of PD-1 blockade in classical Hodgkin lymphoma. TCRdb's table, derived via immunoSEQ multiplex PCR, lists solely in-frame clones and lacks some. The sample consists of under 30,000 clones, roughly 85% of them appearing once. Sequenced material: CD4+ T cells from blood, taken at baseline. These receptor sequences come from a human donor with classical Hodgkin lymphoma. The CDR3 runs from the conserved cysteine through the conserved F or W. Each record gives: J gene, V gene, D gene, clone size, CDR3 protein, CDR3 DNA. D genes are given only for firm matches. Rows give clone size only sometimes, using once, few, many, or a class for an expanded clone.

J gene: TRBJ1-2; V gene: TRBV6-5; D gene: -; clone size: few; CDR3 protein: CASREDGRINYGYTF; CDR3 DNA: TGTGCCAGCAGAGAGGACGGCCGGATTAACTATGGCTACACCTTC
J gene: TRBJ2-1; V gene: TRBV7-9; D gene: -; clone size: -; CDR3 protein: CASSLALAGYNEQFF; CDR3 DNA: TGTGCCAGCAGCTTAGCGCTAGCTGGATACAATGAGCAGTTCTTC
J gene: TRBJ2-5; V gene: TRBV5-5; D gene: -; clone size: -; CDR3 protein: CASSLELGGRETQYF; CDR3 DNA: TGTGCCAGCAGCTTGGAATTGGGGGGCAGAGAGACCCAGTACTTC
J gene: TRBJ1-3; V gene: TRBV28; D gene: -; clone size: -; CDR3 protein: CASSSPPWTLSSGNTIYF; CDR3 DNA: TGTGCCAGCAGCTCTCCCCCGTGGACGTTGAGCTCTGGAAACACCATATATTTT
J gene: TRBJ2-7; V gene: TRBV28; D gene: -; clone size: -; CDR3 protein: CASSLPGGGGKGEQYF; CDR3 DNA: TGTGCCAGCAGTCTCCCCGGGGGAGGGGGCAAGGGCGAGCAGTACTTC
J gene: TRBJ1-5; V gene: TRBV7-9; D gene: -; clone size: -; CDR3 protein: CASSTRESQPQHF; CDR3 DNA: TGTGCCAGCAGCACTAGGGAGAGCCAGCCCCAGCATTTT
J gene: TRBJ1-3; V gene: TRBV27; D gene: -; clone size: -; CDR3 protein: CASSLFPQGGNTIYF; CDR3 DNA: TGTGCCAGCAGTTTATTCCCCCAAGGTGGAAACACCATATATTTT
J gene: TRBJ1-5; V gene: TRBV2; D gene: -; clone size: -; CDR3 protein: CASRSEGGNQPQHF; CDR3 DNA: TGTGCCAGCAGGTCGGAGGGAGGCAATCAGCCCCAGCATTTT
J gene: TRBJ2-2; V gene: TRBV19; D gene: -; clone size: -; CDR3 protein: CASSVEGTGTGELFF; CDR3 DNA: TGTGCCAGTAGTGTCGAGGGAACGGGCACCGGGGAGCTGTTTTTT
J gene: TRBJ1-1; V gene: TRBV28; D gene: -; clone size: -; CDR3 protein: CASSLFWDEAFF; CDR3 DNA: TGTGCCAGCAGTTTATTCTGGGATGAAGCTTTCTTT
J gene: TRBJ1-3; V gene: TRBV7-9; D gene: -; clone size: -; CDR3 protein: CASSLGGGFSGNTIYF; CDR3 DNA: TGTGCCAGCAGCTTAGGGGGGGGATTCTCTGGAAACACCATATATTTT
J gene: TRBJ1-5; V gene: TRBV2; D gene: -; clone size: few; CDR3 protein: CASSGTMSNQPQHF; CDR3 DNA: TGTGCCAGCAGTGGGACAATGAGCAATCAGCCCCAGCATTTT
J gene: TRBJ1-4; V gene: TRBV28; D gene: -; clone size: -; CDR3 protein: CATQSRATNEKLFF; CDR3 DNA: TGTGCCACCCAGAGCCGGGCAACTAATGAAAAACTGTTTTTT
J gene: TRBJ2-3; V gene: TRBV30; D gene: -; clone size: -; CDR3 protein: CAWSAGRRTDTQYF; CDR3 DNA: TGTGCCTGGAGTGCCGGGCGGCGCACAGATACGCAGTATTTT
J gene: TRBJ2-7; V gene: TRBV27; D gene: TRBD2; clone size: -; CDR3 protein: CASSATGTSGRNSYEQYF; CDR3 DNA: TGTGCCAGCAGTGCTACCGGGACTAGCGGGAGGAACTCCTACGAGCAGTACTTC
J gene: TRBJ2-2; V gene: TRBV11-2; D gene: -; clone size: -; CDR3 protein: CASSFLQLAKFGELFF; CDR3 DNA: TGTGCCAGCAGCTTCCTCCAGTTGGCCAAATTCGGGGAGCTGTTTTTT
J gene: TRBJ2-5; V gene: TRBV5-1; D gene: -; clone size: few; CDR3 protein: CASSPVPGTQETQYF; CDR3 DNA: TGCGCCAGCAGCCCTGTACCGGGAACTCAAGAGACCCAGTACTTC
J gene: TRBJ1-1; V gene: TRBV29-1; D gene: -; clone size: -; CDR3 protein: CSVAGQVNTEAFF; CDR3 DNA: TGCAGCGTCGCCGGACAAGTGAACACTGAAGCTTTCTTT
J gene: TRBJ1-3; V gene: TRBV4-3; D gene: TRBD1; clone size: -; CDR3 protein: CASSQQQGGGNTIYF; CDR3 DNA: TGCGCCAGCAGCCAACAACAGGGGGGAGGAAACACCATATATTTT
J gene: TRBJ1-5; V gene: TRBV19; D gene: -; clone size: -; CDR3 protein: CASSIVRLGNQPQHF; CDR3 DNA: TGTGCCAGTAGTATAGTTCGGCTGGGCAATCAGCCCCAGCATTTT